Ten or more counts support the clone carrying this T cell receptor beta chain. Its target is unknown. CDR1 is LNHDA, CDR2 SQIVND, per germline (reference sequence). V trimming: 7 bases; J trimming: 8 bases; junction bases outside the gene matches: 8. The CDR3 has 14 amino acids. Generation of TCR cDNA used 5'RACE template switching (which added a universal primer site and UMIs). Each CDR3 protein is one row after TCRdb ran MiXCR on the 5' RACE reads. The sample lists about 74,000 distinct CDR3 sequences, around 7% occurring once. The record originates from a study of T cells after yellow fever vaccination. Study-level results: A minor fraction of clonotypes spanned both CD4 and CD8 compartments.

The sequences come from CD8+ T cells sorted from PBMCs, collected 5 to 6 days after the first yellow fever vaccination. This clonotype was sampled from a man aged 18-30 years who received the YFV17D yellow fever vaccine. V usage is TRBV19 and J usage is TRBJ1-1, with TRBD1 identical over 12 bases. In DNA form, the CDR3 reads TGTGCCAGTACATGGGACAGGGGGCCAGGAGAAGCTTTCTTT. Protein: CASTWDRGPGEAFF.